What follows describes a single T cell receptor (beta chain). Methods used by the authors: From reference gene primer amplification, estimates of nucleated cell counts were derived. The table came from immunoSEQ multiplex PCR; TCRdb's copy has only in-frame clones and leaves some out. For V, J and clone size, that table is used; D and trimming come from the DNA. The data show about 240,000 clones, with about 80% seen just once and 9.6% held by the top ten. This CDR3 is 14 amino acids long. V was clipped by 4 bases and J by 8 bases, with 17 bases between them. The V gene's germline CDR1 is SEHNR and CDR2 FQNEAQ (reference sequence). These data come from a study of blood T cell repertoires in COVID-19. Study-level information: T cells, B-cell-depleted T cells, or PBMCs supplied cDNA or gDNA.

The sample consisted of peripheral blood. The chain couples TRBV7-9 to TRBJ1-2; D is uncertain. The source of this sequence is a woman older than 75 with acute or convalescent COVID-19. CDR3 coding DNA: TGTGCCAGCAGCTCCTTGGCCGGGTTTAGGGGCTACACCTTC. It codes for CASSSLAGFRGYTF.